The 29 T cell receptor beta chains below were found in one sample sequenced in a study of T cell responses to AZD1222 COVID-19 vaccine. Sequencing used immunoSEQ multiplex PCR; TCRdb keeps in-frame clones, though not all of them. The sample comprises 130,000 to 150,000 clones, roughly 93% of which are singletons, and around 12% rests with the top ten. Here the sequenced sample was peripheral blood, taken after recovery from COVID-19. Receptors originate from an adult who had recovered from COVID-19.

V and J are TRBV5-1 and TRBJ1-6, with a tentative D call TRBD1 (5 bases). The germline V gene has CDR1 SGHRS and CDR2 YFSETQ. This CDR3 is 16 amino acids long. Deletions cut 4 bases from V and 8 bases from J, with 19 bases between. The CDR3 region has the DNA TGCGCCAGCAGCCTGGGGGTGGACCCGAGGGATTCACCCCTCCACTTT. Protein: CASSLGVDPRDSPLHF.

The chain has TRBV3-1 (or the pseudogene TRBV3-2) and TRBJ1-5; the match to TRBD1 covers 11 bases. Per the germline V gene, CDR1 is LGHDT and CDR2 is YNNKEL (reference sequence). The CDR3 consists of 15 residues. Trimming took 1 base from V and 6 from J; bases not matched to a gene: 2. CDR3 nucleotides: TGTGCCAGCAGCCAAGGGGGGACAGGGGGTCAGCCCCAGCATTTT. It encodes CASSQGGTGGQPQHF.

V usage is TRBV4-2 and J usage is TRBJ1-3, with D hard to call. V was shortened by 1 base and J by 8 bases, with 3 bases between the two germline ends. This CDR3 spans 11 amino acids. CDR1 is LGHNA and CDR2 is YNFKEQ in the germline V gene. In DNA, the CDR3 is TGTGCCAGCAGCCAAGGTCACACCATATATTTT. It encodes CASSQGHTIYF.

The rearrangement links TRBV28 to TRBJ2-2; 8 nucleotides agree with TRBD2. Germline trimming cut 6 bases from V and 4 bases from J; bases unmatched to any gene: 13. Germline CDR1 MDHEN, CDR2 SYDVKM. The CDR3 runs 17 residues. CDR3 in DNA: TGTGCCAGCAGCTATCAGAGGACGGGAGGGCTCACCGGGGAGCTGTTTTTT. This encodes CASSYQRTGGLTGELFF.

CDR3 DNA: TGTGCCAGCAGCTCTACAGGGGGTATATATGGCTACACCTTC. It specifies CASSSTGGIYGYTF. The chain recombines TRBV7-2 with TRBJ1-2, with TRBD1 matching over 8 bases. Trimming at V came to 4 bases and at J to 5 bases, leaving 6 bases not matched to a gene. CDR1 and CDR2 from the germline V gene are SGHTA and FQGNSA. The CDR3 extends over 14 amino acids.

The chain couples TRBV5-1 to TRBJ2-5; D ambiguous. Germline V gene data show CDR1 as SGHRS and CDR2 as YFSETQ. V was shortened by 5 bases and J by 3 bases, with 11 bases between the two germline ends. The CDR3 spans 13 residues. As DNA, the CDR3 is TGCGCCAGCAGGAAAATCGGAGAAGAGACCCAGTACTTC. This gives the protein CASRKIGEETQYF.

The chain is built from TRBV28 and TRBJ2-7; 7 nucleotides line up with TRBD2. Germline trimming cut 7 bases from V and 4 bases from J; bases unmatched to any gene: 16. Germline V CDR1 and CDR2: MDHEN, SYDVKM. The CDR3 is 16 residues long. CDR3 coding DNA: TGTGCCAGCACCGCGGCCGGGGGACTACTTATTTACGAGCAGTACTTC. Translation gives CASTAAGGLLIYEQYF.

V is TRBV19 and J is TRBJ2-7, with 11 bases matching TRBD1. The CDR3 is made up of 16 amino acids. The V gene end was trimmed by 3 bases and the J gene end by 6 bases; junction bases not matched to a gene: 10. Germline V gives CDR1 LNHDA, CDR2 SQIVND (reference sequence). Here the CDR3 DNA reads TGTGCCAGTAGTATTCCCGGGACAGGGGGTCTTATCGAGCAGTACTTC. Translation: CASSIPGTGGLIEQYF.

The genes are TRBV19 and TRBJ2-1; 11 nucleotides line up with TRBD1. Germline CDR1 is LNHDA and CDR2 is SQIVND (reference sequence). The CDR3 covers 15 residues. After removal of 6 bases from V and 4 bases from J, the junction contained 5 bases not matched to a gene. The CDR3: CASSRGTGGYNEQFF. The CDR3 bases are TGTGCCAGTAGCAGGGGGACAGGGGGTTACAATGAGCAGTTCTTC. The full variable domain, its missing parts supplied by reference TRBV19 and TRBJ2-1, is DGGITQSPKYLFRKEGQNVTLSCEQNLNHDAMYWYRQDPGQGLRLIYYSQIVNDFQKGDIAEGYSVSREKKESFPLTVTSAQKNPTAFYLCASSRGTGGYNEQFFGPGTRLTVL.

The V call is TRBV19, the J call TRBJ1-5; 7 nucleotides align to TRBD1. Per germline, CDR1 LNHDA and CDR2 SQIVND (reference sequence). The ends lost 4 bases at V and 3 bases at J; junction bases unmatched: 3. The CDR3 has 14 amino acids. The CDR3 nucleotides are TGTGCCAGTAGTACAGACAGGGTCAATCAGCCCCAGCATTTT. Protein: CASSTDRVNQPQHF.

This chain uses TRBV25-1 with TRBJ2-1; D not resolved. Trimming shortened V by 6 bases and J by 2 bases, and 14 bases separated the two germline ends. The CDR3 length is 15 residues. Germline V lookup: CDR1 MGHDK, CDR2 SYGVNS. This CDR3 reads CASSDDVDAYNEQFF. In DNA form, the CDR3 reads TGTGCCAGCAGCGATGACGTTGACGCCTACAATGAGCAGTTCTTC.

The chain recombines TRBV28 with TRBJ2-7; no firm D call. This CDR3 spans 12 amino acids. The germline V gene has CDR1 MDHEN and CDR2 SYDVKM. Trimming cost V 8 bases and J 0 bases, with 8 bases left between them. This chain's CDR3 is CASPKSSYEQYF. CDR3 nucleotides: TGTGCCAGCCCTAAGAGCTCCTACGAGCAGTACTTC. The whole variable domain, remainder taken from reference TRBV28 and TRBJ2-7, is DVKVTQSSRYLVKRTGEKVFLECVQDMDHENMFWYRQDPGLGLRLIYFSYDVKMKEKGDIPEGYSVSREKKERFSLILESASTNQTSMYLCASPKSSYEQYFGPGTRLTVT.

This chain connects TRBV2 to TRBJ2-2; D gene unclear. Trimming cost V 7 bases and J 0 bases, with 6 bases left between them. The CDR3 is 13 amino acids. CDR1 is SNHLY and CDR2 is FYNNEI in the germline V gene. The CDR3 here is CASKQTNTGELFF. In DNA form, the CDR3 reads TGTGCCAGCAAACAAACGAACACCGGGGAGCTGTTTTTT.

This chain uses TRBV4-2 with TRBJ1-2; D may be TRBD1 (5 bases). V was clipped by 6 bases and J by 10 bases, with 21 bases between them. The CDR3 spans 14 residues. Germline V gives CDR1 LGHNA, CDR2 YNFKEQ. The CDR3, as DNA: TGTGCCAGCAGAGCCCCGGGACCAGGCCAACCCTACACCTTC. It is translated as CASRAPGPGQPYTF.

The V gene is TRBV11-2, the J gene TRBJ2-7; weak D call: TRBD2 (5 bases). CDR1 and CDR2 (germline): SGHAT, FQNNGV. V was clipped by 1 base and J by 3 bases, with 7 bases between them. The CDR3 is 13 amino acids. This chain's CDR3 is CASSLARGYEQYF. CDR3 nucleotides: TGTGCCAGCAGCTTAGCACGGGGCTACGAGCAGTACTTC.

This chain links TRBV12-3 or TRBV12-4 with TRBJ1-2, with D possibly TRBD1 on 5 matching bases. This CDR3 spans 12 amino acids. V was clipped by 5 bases and J by 2 bases, with 6 bases between them. The CDR3, as DNA: TGTGCCAGCAGTAGGGACAACTATGGCTACACCTTC. Amino acids: CASSRDNYGYTF.

This clone was counted a single time. This rearrangement joins TRBV28 to TRBJ1-6; 7 bases agree with TRBD1. CDR3 length: 16 amino acids. Germline assignment: CDR1 MDHEN and CDR2 SYDVKM. The junction had 7 bases not matched to a gene; V was cut back by 6 bases and J by 2 bases. The CDR3 here is CASSSTGNAYNSPLHF. For the CDR3, the DNA is TGTGCCAGCAGCTCGACAGGGAACGCCTATAATTCACCCCTCCACTTT.

The gene calls are TRBV28 and TRBJ2-1, with 10 nucleotides matching TRBD2. CDR1 is MDHEN and CDR2 is SYDVKM in the germline V gene. V lost 3 bases, J lost 7 bases, and 9 bases stayed unmatched. The CDR3 length is 16 residues. This CDR3 reads CASSFRASGSSNEQFF. The CDR3 DNA reads TGTGCCAGCAGTTTTAGGGCTAGCGGGAGTAGTAATGAGCAGTTCTTC.

To note about this clone: The sample has other DNA sequences that encode this CDR3 too. The chain links TRBV29-1 to TRBJ1-2; D is unclear. CDR1 is SQVTM and CDR2 is ANQGSEA in the germline V gene. V shed 3 bases and J shed 5 bases, with 4 bases lying between them. This CDR3 is built from 10 residues. The CDR3, as DNA: TGCAGCGTTGACTCGTATGGCTACACCTTC. It is translated as CSVDSYGYTF.

V gene TRBV7-9 combines with J gene TRBJ2-7; unclear D gene. The CDR3 extends over 13 amino acids. CDR1 is SEHNR and CDR2 is FQNEAQ in the germline V gene (reference sequence). V lost 5 bases to trimming and J lost 2 bases, with 10 bases between them. The CDR3 is CASSQVGAYEQYF. The CDR3 coding sequence is TGTGCCAGCAGCCAGGTGGGTGCCTACGAGCAGTACTTC. Based on the CDR3 plus reference TRBV7-9 and TRBJ2-7, the full variable domain is DTGVSQNPRHKITKRGQNVTFRCDPISEHNRLYWYRQTLGQGPEFLTYFQNEAQLEKSRLLSDRFSAERPKGSFSTLEIQRTEQGDSAMYLCASSQVGAYEQYFGPGTRLTVT.

V and J are TRBV30 and TRBJ1-4, with a tentative D call TRBD1 (5 bases). The CDR3 loop spans 10 amino acids. Trimming removed 7 bases from V and 8 bases from J, with 8 bases in between. Per the germline V gene, CDR1 is GTSNPN and CDR2 is SVGIG (reference sequence). The DNA of the CDR3 is TGTGCCTCGGGGCAAGAAAAACTGTTTTTT. Protein sequence: CASGQEKLFF. Drawing the rest from reference TRBV30 and TRBJ1-4, the complete variable domain is SQTIHQWPATLVQPVGSPLSLECTVEGTSNPNLYWYRQAAGRGLQLLFYSVGIGQISSEVPQNLSASRPQDRQFILSSKKLLLSDSGFYLCASGQEKLFFGSGTQLSVL.

V is TRBV5-1 and J is TRBJ2-1; 10 positions match TRBD2. Per the germline V gene, CDR1 is SGHRS and CDR2 is YFSETQ. The CDR3 is made up of 15 amino acids. V shed 3 bases and J 6 bases; nucleotides not matched to a gene: 6. The CDR3 sequence: CASSSASGSFNEQFF. Here the CDR3 DNA reads TGCGCCAGCAGCTCAGCTAGCGGGAGCTTCAATGAGCAGTTCTTC.

The chain is built from TRBV10-2 and TRBJ2-7; D might be TRBD2 (6 bases). Germline V CDR1 and CDR2: WSHSY, SAAADI. The germline V and J ends were trimmed by 6 bases and 1 base, with 13 bases remaining between them. This CDR3 has 14 residues. This CDR3 reads CASRDQTSSYEQYF. The CDR3 bases are TGCGCCAGCAGGGATCAGACTAGTTCCTACGAGCAGTACTTC.

This chain uses TRBV5-4 with TRBJ1-1, with 11 bases fitting TRBD1. Germline V lookup: CDR1 SGHNT, CDR2 YYREEE (reference sequence). V lost 3 bases to trimming and J lost 3 bases; unmatched junction nucleotides: 1. This CDR3 is built from 14 residues. CDR3 residues: CASSWTGGYTEAFF. DNA for the CDR3: TGTGCCAGCAGCTGGACAGGGGGCTACACTGAAGCTTTCTTT.

The chain carries TRBV11-2 and TRBJ2-1; 10 nucleotides match TRBD1. The CDR3 runs to 15 residues. CDR1 is SGHAT, CDR2 FQNNGV, per germline. With V trimmed by 5 bases and J by 8 bases, 9 bases remained unmatched. The CDR3 DNA reads as TGTGCCAGCAGCCTCCGGGACAGGGGAGTCCATGAGCAGTTCTTC. Protein sequence: CASSLRDRGVHEQFF.

The rearrangement uses TRBV20-1 and TRBJ2-6; D may correspond to TRBD1 or TRBD2 (5 bases each). Trimming took 3 bases from V and 4 from J, leaving 13 bases between them. Per germline, CDR1 DFQATT and CDR2 SNEGSKA (reference sequence). This CDR3 contains 15 residues. CDR3 residues: CSASYGAAGANVLTF. CDR3 bases: TGCAGTGCTAGTTACGGGGCGGCGGGGGCCAACGTCCTGACTTTC.

The chain employs TRBV19 and TRBJ2-3; 9 bases are shared with TRBD1. The CDR3 length is 15 residues. Germline trimming cut 5 bases from V and 0 bases from J; bases unmatched to any gene: 3. Germline V gene data show CDR1 as LNHDA and CDR2 as SQIVND (reference sequence). The CDR3 is CASSLQGASTDTQYF. The CDR3 DNA reads as TGTGCCAGTAGTTTACAGGGGGCTAGCACAGATACGCAGTATTTT.

The chain couples TRBV6-5 to TRBJ2-7, with TRBD2 matching over 10 bases. The CDR3 runs to 13 residues. With V trimmed by 6 bases and J by 5 bases, 4 bases remained unmatched. Germline values: CDR1 MNHEY, CDR2 SVGAGI. CDR3 bases: TGTGCCAGCAGCGCAGGACTAGCGGACGAGCAGTACTTC. It yields the protein CASSAGLADEQYF.

The chain combines TRBV19 with TRBJ1-5; D is uncertain. CDR1 is LNHDA, CDR2 SQIVND, per germline (reference sequence). V gave up 10 bases and J gave up 0 bases, with 13 bases separating them. The CDR3 is 14 amino acids. This chain's CDR3 is CATTVIYSNQPQHF. The CDR3 DNA is TGTGCCACAACGGTTATTTATAGCAATCAGCCCCAGCATTTT.